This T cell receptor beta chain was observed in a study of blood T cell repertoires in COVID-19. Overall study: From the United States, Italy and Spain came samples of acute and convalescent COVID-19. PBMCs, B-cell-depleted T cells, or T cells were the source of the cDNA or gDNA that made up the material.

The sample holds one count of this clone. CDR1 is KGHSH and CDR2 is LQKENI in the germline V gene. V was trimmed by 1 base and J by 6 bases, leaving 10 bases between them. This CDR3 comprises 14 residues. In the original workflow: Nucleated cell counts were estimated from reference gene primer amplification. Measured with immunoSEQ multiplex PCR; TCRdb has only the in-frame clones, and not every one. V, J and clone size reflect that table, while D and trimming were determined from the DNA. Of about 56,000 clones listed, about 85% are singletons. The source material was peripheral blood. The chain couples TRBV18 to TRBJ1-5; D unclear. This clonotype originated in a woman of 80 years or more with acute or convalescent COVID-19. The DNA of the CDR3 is TGTGCCAGCTCACCACAGGGAGGCAGTCAGCCCCAGCATTTT. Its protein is CASSPQGGSQPQHF.